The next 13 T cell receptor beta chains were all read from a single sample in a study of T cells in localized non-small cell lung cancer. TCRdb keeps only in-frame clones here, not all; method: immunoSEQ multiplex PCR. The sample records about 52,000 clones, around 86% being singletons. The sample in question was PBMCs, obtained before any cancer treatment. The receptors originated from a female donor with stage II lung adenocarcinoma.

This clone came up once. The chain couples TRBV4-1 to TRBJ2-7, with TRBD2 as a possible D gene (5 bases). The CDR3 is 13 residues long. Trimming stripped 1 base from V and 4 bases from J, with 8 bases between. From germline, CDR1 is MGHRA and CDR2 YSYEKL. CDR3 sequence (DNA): TGCGCCAGCAGCCAAGCGGGATTTTACGAGCAGTACTTC. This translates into CASSQAGFYEQYF.

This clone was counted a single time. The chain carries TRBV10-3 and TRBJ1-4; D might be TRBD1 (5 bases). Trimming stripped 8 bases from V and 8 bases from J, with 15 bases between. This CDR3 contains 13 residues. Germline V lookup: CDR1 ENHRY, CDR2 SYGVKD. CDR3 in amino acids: CAIGGTNGEKLFF. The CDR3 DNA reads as TGTGCCATCGGCGGGACGAATGGCGAAAAACTGTTTTTT.

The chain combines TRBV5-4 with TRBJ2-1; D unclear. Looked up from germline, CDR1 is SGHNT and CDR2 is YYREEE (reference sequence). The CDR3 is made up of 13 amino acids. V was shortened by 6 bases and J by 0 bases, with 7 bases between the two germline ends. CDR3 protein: CASMQGSYNEQFF. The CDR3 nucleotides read TGTGCCAGCATGCAAGGCTCCTACAATGAGCAGTTCTTC. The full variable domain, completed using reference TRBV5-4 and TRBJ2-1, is ETGVTQSPTHLIKTRGQQVTLRCSSQSGHNTVSWYQQALGQGPQFIFQYYREEENGRGNFPPRFSGLQFPNYSSELNVNALELDDSALYLCASMQGSYNEQFFGPGTRLTVL.

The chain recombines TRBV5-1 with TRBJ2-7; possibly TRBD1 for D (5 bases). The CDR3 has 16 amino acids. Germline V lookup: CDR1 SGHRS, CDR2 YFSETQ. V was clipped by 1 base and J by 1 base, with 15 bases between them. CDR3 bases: TGCGCCAGCAGCTTGTCTGCCAGGGTGGGTTCCTACGAGCAGTACTTC. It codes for CASSLSARVGSYEQYF. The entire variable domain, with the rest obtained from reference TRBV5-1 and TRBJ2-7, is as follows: KAGVTQTPRYLIKTRGQQVTLSCSPISGHRSVSWYQQTPGQGLQFLFEYFSETQRNKGNFPGRFSGRQFSNSRSEMNVSTLELGDSALYLCASSLSARVGSYEQYFGPGTRLTVT.

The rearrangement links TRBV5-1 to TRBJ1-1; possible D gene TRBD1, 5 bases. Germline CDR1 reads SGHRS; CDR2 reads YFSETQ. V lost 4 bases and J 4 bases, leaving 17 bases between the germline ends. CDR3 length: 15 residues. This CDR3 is CASSPDEGTATEAFF. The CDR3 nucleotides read TGCGCCAGCAGCCCCGACGAGGGGACGGCCACTGAAGCTTTCTTT. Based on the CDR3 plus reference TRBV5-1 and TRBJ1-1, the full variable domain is KAGVTQTPRYLIKTRGQQVTLSCSPISGHRSVSWYQQTPGQGLQFLFEYFSETQRNKGNFPGRFSGRQFSNSRSEMNVSTLELGDSALYLCASSPDEGTATEAFFGQGTRLTVV.

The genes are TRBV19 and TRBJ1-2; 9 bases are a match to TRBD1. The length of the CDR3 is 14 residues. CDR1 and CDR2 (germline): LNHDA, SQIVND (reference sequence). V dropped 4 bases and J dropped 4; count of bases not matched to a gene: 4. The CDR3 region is CASSTRDRVYGYTF. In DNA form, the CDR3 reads TGTGCCAGTAGTACCCGGGACAGGGTCTATGGCTACACCTTC. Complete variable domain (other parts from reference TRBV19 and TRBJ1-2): DGGITQSPKYLFRKEGQNVTLSCEQNLNHDAMYWYRQDPGQGLRLIYYSQIVNDFQKGDIAEGYSVSREKKESFPLTVTSAQKNPTAFYLCASSTRDRVYGYTFGSGTRLTVV.

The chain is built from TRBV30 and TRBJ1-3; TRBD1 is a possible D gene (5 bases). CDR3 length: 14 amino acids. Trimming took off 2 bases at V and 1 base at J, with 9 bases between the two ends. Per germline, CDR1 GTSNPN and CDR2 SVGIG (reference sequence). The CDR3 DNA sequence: TGTGCCTGGAGTCGGGGGGGTTCTGGAAACACCATATATTTT. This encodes CAWSRGGSGNTIYF.

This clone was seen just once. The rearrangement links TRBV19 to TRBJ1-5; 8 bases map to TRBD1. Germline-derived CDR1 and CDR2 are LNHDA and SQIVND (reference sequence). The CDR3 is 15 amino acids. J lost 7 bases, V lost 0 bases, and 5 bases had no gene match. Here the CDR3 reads CASSIEHRDRQPQHF. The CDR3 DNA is TGTGCCAGTAGTATAGAGCACAGGGACAGGCAGCCCCAGCATTTT.

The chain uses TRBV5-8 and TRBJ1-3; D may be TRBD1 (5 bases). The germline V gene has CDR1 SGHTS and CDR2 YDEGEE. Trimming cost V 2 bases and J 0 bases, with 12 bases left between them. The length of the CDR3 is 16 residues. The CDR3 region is CASSFTRQYSGNTIYF. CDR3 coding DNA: TGTGCCAGCAGCTTCACTAGACAGTACTCTGGAAACACCATATATTTT.

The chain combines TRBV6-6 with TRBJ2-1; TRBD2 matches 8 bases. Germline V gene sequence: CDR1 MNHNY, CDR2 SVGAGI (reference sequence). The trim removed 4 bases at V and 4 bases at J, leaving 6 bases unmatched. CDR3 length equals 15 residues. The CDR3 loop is CASSSVRGGYNEQFF. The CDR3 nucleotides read TGTGCCAGCAGTTCGGTCCGGGGGGGGTACAATGAGCAGTTCTTC.

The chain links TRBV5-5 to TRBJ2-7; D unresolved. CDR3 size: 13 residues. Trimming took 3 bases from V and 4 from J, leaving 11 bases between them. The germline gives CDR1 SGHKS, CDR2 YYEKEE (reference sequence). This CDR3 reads CASSSPSQYEQYF. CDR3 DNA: TGTGCCAGCAGCTCCCCTTCTCAATACGAGCAGTACTTC.

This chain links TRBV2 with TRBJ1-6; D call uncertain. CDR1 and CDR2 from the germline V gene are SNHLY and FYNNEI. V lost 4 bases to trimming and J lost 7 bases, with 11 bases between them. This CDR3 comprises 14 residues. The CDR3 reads CASSADLFNSPLHF. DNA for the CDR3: TGTGCCAGCAGTGCGGATCTTTTCAATTCACCCCTCCACTTT. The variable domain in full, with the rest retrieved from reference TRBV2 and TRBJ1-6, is EPEVTQTPSHQVTQMGQEVILRCVPISNHLYFYWYRQILGQKVEFLVSFYNNEISEKSEIFDDQFSVERPDGSNFTLKIRSTKLEDSAMYFCASSADLFNSPLHFGNGTRLTVT.

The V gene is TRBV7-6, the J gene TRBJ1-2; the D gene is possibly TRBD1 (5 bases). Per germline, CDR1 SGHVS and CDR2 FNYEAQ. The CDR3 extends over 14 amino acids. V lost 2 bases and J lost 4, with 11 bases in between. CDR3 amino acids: CASSLLGQGYGYTF. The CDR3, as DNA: TGTGCCAGCAGCTTATTAGGGCAGGGCTATGGCTACACCTTC.